This T cell receptor (beta chain) was identified in a study of regulatory T cells in long-lasting Graves disease. This clonotype was counted a few times. Being one base from a much bigger clone, this may be a read error. Arm-PCR of CDR3 regions and iRepertoire HTBI primers were used to build TCR beta libraries. Per the original data handling: Identified across the samples were around 62 TRBV segments and around 14 TRBJ segments. TCRdb re-called the multiplex PCR reads with MiXCR, one entry per CDR3 protein. The V and J calls come from TCRdb's annotation, not from the publication. The table includes about 430,000 distinct CDR3 sequences, around 23% detected once. As to time point: persistent/refractory GD, antithyroid drugs over 5 years with positive TRAb. After RNA was extracted from PBMCs, the TCR library was made from it. The CDR3 consists of 11 residues. Trimming left V 5 bases short and J 8 bases short, with 12 bases between. Germline assignment: CDR1 DFQATT and CDR2 SNEGSKA (reference sequence).

This TCR came from a female donor with Graves disease. This chain connects TRBV20-1 to TRBJ1-2; perhaps TRBD1 as D (5 bases). This material consisted of peripheral blood mononuclear cells (PBMCs), taken when the disease was refractory, from a patient treated with antithyroid drugs. The CDR3 DNA follows: TGCAGTGCTGGGGCCTTGTCCGGCTACACCTTC. This translates into CSAGALSGYTF.